This T cell receptor (beta chain) stems from a study of cytomegalovirus exposure and HLA in healthy donors. Study-level background: Around 78 million unique TCR sequences came from HLA-typed donors in an early release. Study results and limitations: Analysis was carried out at a later point, and it linked a missense DCLRE1C variant to TCR beta V- and J-gene trimming.

The germline V gene encodes CDR1 SGHNT and CDR2 YENEEA. Trimming left V 0 bases short and J 7 bases short, with 16 bases between. This CDR3 contains 16 residues. Amplification used 60 Vbeta primers and 13 Jbeta primers. Clones were sequenced by immunoSEQ multiplex PCR, and TCRdb holds only the in-frame ones, with some missing. The data show 200,000 or so clones, 70% to 90% seen once. Comment on this clone: Its target is unknown.

Healthy bone marrow donors made up the cohort. The chain is built from TRBV11-3 and TRBJ2-1, with D perhaps TRBD2 (7 bases). This TCR was sampled from a human donor in good health. The source material was PBMCs. The CDR3 coding sequence is TGTGCCAGCAGCTTAGAACTGGGGGGGACACAGAATGAGCAGTTCTTC. Translating gives CASSLELGGTQNEQFF.